What follows are 24 T cell receptor beta chains derived from one specimen sequenced in a study of T cells after yellow fever vaccination. A single record per CDR3 protein comes from TCRdb applying MiXCR to the 5' RACE reads. The data contain about 260,000 distinct CDR3 sequences, about 3.7% of them singletons. Sample: PBMCs, taken 15 days after the yellow fever booster vaccination. Receptors originate from a man younger than 35 who received the YFV17D yellow fever vaccine.

This clonotype has ten or more counts. The chain links TRBV7-6 to TRBJ2-2, with D uncertain. The CDR3 sequence is 13 residues long. CDR1 is SGHVS and CDR2 is FNYEAQ in the germline V gene. V lost 2 bases, J lost 6 bases, and 7 bases lay in between. Here the CDR3 reads CASSLTDPGELFF. The CDR3 DNA reads as TGTGCCAGCAGCTTAACGGACCCCGGGGAGCTGTTTTTT. The full variable domain, completed using reference TRBV7-6 and TRBJ2-2, is GAGVSQSPRYKVTKRGQDVALRCDPISGHVSLYWYRQALGQGPEFLTYFNYEAQQDKSGLPNDRFSAERPEGSISTLTIQRTEQRDSAMYRCASSLTDPGELFFGEGSRLTVL.

In this sample, this clonotype turned up many times. The chain is built from TRBV20-1 and TRBJ2-7, with 8 nucleotides matching TRBD1. The CDR3 covers 13 residues. Germline CDR1 DFQATT, CDR2 SNEGSKA (reference sequence). V lost 4 bases, J lost 6 bases, and 8 bases stayed unmatched. The CDR3 region is CSANFQGAAEQYV. Here the CDR3 DNA reads TGCAGTGCTAACTTCCAGGGGGCGGCCGAGCAGTACGTC.

This clonotype has a handful of counts. The chain has TRBV12-3 or TRBV12-4 and TRBJ2-6; the match to TRBD1 covers 8 bases. The CDR3 length is 16 residues. V lost 8 bases and J lost 1; bases outside the gene matches: 7. The CDR3 here is CASGPQGASGANVLTF. DNA of the CDR3: TGTGCCAGCGGCCCCCAGGGGGCTTCTGGGGCCAACGTCCTGACTTTC.

Ten or more counts support this clonotype. V gene TRBV5-6 combines with J gene TRBJ2-7; unclear D gene. The germline V and J ends were trimmed by 4 bases and 4 bases, with 6 bases remaining between them. This CDR3 contains 11 residues. Germline V gene lookup returns CDR1 SGHDT and CDR2 YYEEEE. CDR3: CASSLDYEQYF. CDR3 in DNA: TGTGCCAGCAGCCTCGATTACGAGCAGTACTTC.

This clonotype has at least ten counts. The rearrangement uses TRBV20-1 and TRBJ2-1, with 7 bases identical to TRBD1. The germline gives CDR1 DFQATT, CDR2 SNEGSKA (reference sequence). The CDR3 extends over 15 amino acids. The V gene end was trimmed by 3 bases and the J gene end by 4 bases; junction bases not matched to a gene: 9. CDR3 in DNA: TGCAGTGCTAGGGGACAACGGGACAGATACAATGAGCAGTTCTTC. Its protein product is CSARGQRDRYNEQFF.

This clonotype has a count of ten or more. V is TRBV29-1 and J is TRBJ1-1; unclear D gene. CDR1 and CDR2 (germline): SQVTM, ANQGSEA. Deletions cut 6 bases from V and 1 base from J, with 12 bases between. This CDR3 has 13 amino acids. Here the CDR3 reads CSVAWTQNTEAFF. The CDR3 DNA reads as TGCAGCGTGGCCTGGACCCAGAACACTGAAGCTTTCTTT.

In its sample, this clonotype was seen many times. The chain joins TRBV4-3 to TRBJ2-5; TRBD1 agrees at 10 bases. J gave up 5 bases and V 3 bases, and 6 bases lay outside the gene matches. CDR3 length: 15 amino acids. Per germline, CDR1 LGHNA and CDR2 YSLEER. CDR3 coding DNA: TGCGCCAGCAGCCAGGCCGGGACAGGGGTTGAGACCCAGTACTTC. Its protein is CASSQAGTGVETQYF.

This clonotype was seen ten or more times. The V gene is TRBV4-3, the J gene TRBJ2-2; maybe TRBD2 (5 bases). CDR1 is LGHNA, CDR2 YSLEER, per germline. The CDR3 runs 15 residues. The V end lost 2 bases, the J end lost 3 bases, and 10 bases lay between the germline ends. In DNA, the CDR3 is TGCGCCAGCAGCCAATTCCGAGCGGACACCGGGGAGCTGTTTTTT. Translating it yields CASSQFRADTGELFF.

This clonotype appeared many times. The V call is TRBV6-2 or TRBV6-3, the J call TRBJ2-5, with D possibly being TRBD2 (5 bases). The CDR3 loop spans 15 amino acids. V was pared by 5 bases and J by 2 bases, with 15 bases between. CDR1 is MNHEY and CDR2 is SVGEGT in the germline V gene. In DNA, the CDR3 is TGTGCCAGCAGTCCCGAGCGGAGTGGGCAAGAGACCCAGTACTTC. It translates to CASSPERSGQETQYF.

This clonotype was picked up many times. The J gene is TRBJ1-1, the V gene TRBV5-1, with TRBD1 as a possible D gene (5 bases). V lost 7 bases and J lost 2, with 15 bases in between. CDR1 is SGHRS, CDR2 YFSETQ, per germline. CDR3 size: 14 residues. CDR3 protein: CASSTGTDNTEAFF. The CDR3 nucleotides are TGCGCCAGCTCCACCGGGACGGATAACACTGAAGCTTTCTTT.

This clonotype was recorded many times. The chain carries TRBV6-6 and TRBJ2-7; 7 bases match TRBD1. Germline trimming cut 2 bases from V and 4 bases from J; bases unmatched to any gene: 20. This CDR3 contains 19 residues. Germline V gene lookup returns CDR1 MNHNY and CDR2 SVGAGI (reference sequence). Written as DNA, the CDR3 is TGTGCCAGCAGTTACGACGCTCCGGGACAGCCGTCATGGGGTTACGAGCAGTACGTC. It codes for CASSYDAPGQPSWGYEQYV.

The sample holds many counts of this clonotype. The genes are TRBV20-1 and TRBJ2-2, with D perhaps matching TRBD1 (6 bases). CDR1 DFQATT and CDR2 SNEGSKA come from the germline V gene (reference sequence). The CDR3 extends over 14 amino acids. Deletions cut 5 bases from V and 5 bases from J, with 15 bases between. CDR3 bases: TGCAGTGCTCGACGACAGGCTGTAACCGGGGAGCTGTTTTTT. This sequence encodes CSARRQAVTGELFF.

This clonotype showed up many times. V is TRBV7-9 and J is TRBJ2-1, with 7 bases aligning to TRBD1. CDR1 is SEHNR and CDR2 is FQNEAQ in the germline V gene (reference sequence). This CDR3 is built from 15 residues. Germline trimming cut 5 bases from V and 5 bases from J; bases unmatched to any gene: 9. The chain's CDR3 is CASSPTGTVHNEQFF. The CDR3 nucleotides read TGTGCCAGCAGCCCAACCGGGACAGTTCACAATGAGCAGTTCTTC.

The rearrangement links TRBV6-5 to TRBJ2-3, with D unresolved. Germline CDR1 MNHEY, CDR2 SVGAGI. This CDR3 is built from 16 residues. V was shortened by 2 bases and J by 0 bases, with 12 bases between the two germline ends. The CDR3 region has the DNA TGTGCCAGCAGTTACGGCAGCCTACGGAGCACAGATACGCAGTATTTT. Translation gives CASSYGSLRSTDTQYF.

In this sample, this clonotype turned up many times. The chain has TRBV7-9 and TRBJ2-2; D perhaps matches TRBD2 (6 bases). The germline V gene has CDR1 SEHNR and CDR2 FQNEAQ (reference sequence). V lost 5 bases and J 0 bases, leaving 13 bases between the germline ends. The CDR3 runs 16 residues. The CDR3 is CASSPGELANTGELFF. The CDR3 bases are TGTGCCAGCAGCCCGGGGGAGCTTGCGAACACCGGGGAGCTGTTTTTT.

In its sample, this clonotype was seen many times. The chain combines TRBV20-1 with TRBJ2-3, with 11 bases that match TRBD2. The CDR3 totals 14 residues. The J segment lost 6 bases and the V segment lost 6 bases, leaving 8 bases of the junction unmatched. Germline lookup yields CDR1 DFQATT and CDR2 SNEGSKA (reference sequence). The CDR3 sequence: CSAIAGGPDDTQYF. DNA of the CDR3: TGCAGTGCAATAGCGGGGGGGCCGGATGATACGCAGTATTTT.

This clonotype has more than one count but fewer than ten. The chain combines TRBV12-3 or TRBV12-4 with TRBJ2-7, with 7 bases lining up with TRBD1. This CDR3 is built from 14 residues. Trimming removed 5 bases from V and 0 bases from J; junction bases left unmatched: 4. The CDR3 DNA follows: TGTGCCAGCAGTCCGACAGGGTTCTCCTACGAGCAGTACTTC. Translated, it gives CASSPTGFSYEQYF.

This clonotype was picked up many times. The V call is TRBV5-5, the J call TRBJ2-3; no definite D call. Trimming shortened V by 3 bases and J by 4 bases, and 9 bases separated the two germline ends. Per the germline V gene, CDR1 is SGHKS and CDR2 is YYEKEE (reference sequence). This CDR3 contains 13 residues. Here the CDR3 reads CASSSWAADTQYF. The CDR3 nucleotides read TGTGCCAGCAGCTCCTGGGCAGCAGATACGCAGTATTTT.

This clonotype was seen repeatedly, ten times or more. This chain connects TRBV12-3 or TRBV12-4 to TRBJ2-3; the D gene is possibly TRBD2 (5 bases). This CDR3 spans 13 amino acids. V shed 4 bases and J shed 5 bases, with 10 bases lying between them. The DNA for the CDR3 is TGTGCCAGCAGTTCCCTCGGAGGAGATACGCAGTATTTT. Translating gives CASSSLGGDTQYF.

This clonotype was counted ten times or more. The chain recombines TRBV7-2 with TRBJ2-5, with 8 positions matching TRBD2. J was trimmed by 2 bases and V by 1 base; bases with no gene match: 6. This CDR3 spans 16 amino acids. Per the germline V gene, CDR1 is SGHTA and CDR2 is FQGNSA. The CDR3 spells CASSLEAGDPQETQYF. CDR3 bases: TGTGCCAGCAGCTTAGAAGCGGGGGACCCACAAGAGACCCAGTACTTC.

This clonotype occurred many times. This rearrangement joins TRBV9 to TRBJ1-3; D is undetermined. This CDR3 contains 15 residues. In germline, CDR1 is SGDLS, CDR2 YYNGEE. With 0 bases removed from V and 0 bases from J, the gap between germline ends came to 7 bases. The CDR3 DNA sequence: TGTGCCAGCAGCGTAGCTTCCCTCTCTGGAAACACCATATATTTT. It encodes CASSVASLSGNTIYF. Full variable domain (outside the CDR3, taken from reference TRBV9 and TRBJ1-3): DSGVTQTPKHLITATGQRVTLRCSPRSGDLSVYWYQQSLDQGLQFLIQYYNGEERAKGNILERFSAQQFPDLHSELNLSSLELGDSALYFCASSVASLSGNTIYFGEGSWLTVV.

This clonotype was counted many times. The J gene is TRBJ1-1, the V gene TRBV4-3, with D hard to call. Trimming left V 2 bases short and J 5 bases short, with 12 bases between. The CDR3 is 14 residues long. Looked up from germline, CDR1 is LGHNA and CDR2 is YSLEER. The DNA for the CDR3 is TGCGCCAGCAGCCAAAGTCCCGGAAGGACTGAAGCTTTCTTT. Protein sequence: CASSQSPGRTEAFF.

There are many counts of this clonotype. The CDR3, as DNA: TGCAGCGTTGGGCACAGACCCCTGGCTGAAGCTTTCTTT. Its translation: CSVGHRPLAEAFF. V and J are TRBV29-1 and TRBJ1-1; unclear D gene. Trimming stripped 4 bases from V and 6 bases from J, with 15 bases between. Germline CDR1 and CDR2: SQVTM and ANQGSEA. The CDR3 loop spans 13 amino acids.

The rearrangement uses TRBV5-6 and TRBJ2-1, with D perhaps TRBD2 (5 bases). This CDR3 is built from 12 residues. V shed 1 base and J shed 10 bases, with 9 bases lying between them. Germline CDR1 SGHDT, CDR2 YYEEEE. CDR3 residues: CASSLRGLEQFF. The CDR3 DNA reads as TGTGCCAGCAGCTTGCGGGGTCTAGAGCAGTTCTTC.